Following are 30 T cell receptor beta chains from one sample sequenced in a study of T cell changes during pregnancy in multiple sclerosis. Method: immunoSEQ multiplex PCR; TCRdb's copy keeps in-frame clones and lacks some. Of 45,000 to 60,000 clones in the sample, roughly 92% are singletons; the top ten hold more than 0.7%. The sample was CD4+ T cells from peripheral blood mononuclear cells, taken in the third trimester of pregnancy. The receptor set was obtained from a female donor with multiple sclerosis, enrolled in a pregnancy study.

The rearrangement links TRBV2 to TRBJ2-3, with 8 bases identical to TRBD1. V shed 5 bases, J shed 2 bases, and the junction held 6 bases outside the gene matches. The CDR3 is made up of 15 amino acids. CDR1 is SNHLY, CDR2 FYNNEI, per germline. The CDR3 is CASSQGQGYTDTQYF. For the CDR3, the DNA is TGTGCCAGCAGTCAAGGACAGGGTTACACAGATACGCAGTATTTT.

The V and J genes are TRBV19 and TRBJ1-3, with 8 bases aligning to TRBD1. There are 16 residues in the CDR3. Germline V gene data show CDR1 as LNHDA and CDR2 as SQIVND (reference sequence). V lost 5 bases, J lost 0 bases, and 6 bases stayed unmatched. The CDR3 sequence: CASSRDRSHSGNTIYF. The CDR3 DNA is TGTGCCAGTAGTCGGGACAGGTCCCACTCTGGAAACACCATATATTTT.

V gene TRBV2 combines with J gene TRBJ1-5, with D maybe TRBD1 (5 bases). V lost 7 bases to trimming and J lost 5 bases, with 12 bases between them. Germline CDR1 and CDR2: SNHLY and FYNNEI. This CDR3 is built from 13 residues. The CDR3 coding sequence is TGTGCCAGCAACCGACAGACCGATCAGCCCCAGCATTTT. Protein product: CASNRQTDQPQHF.

The chain employs TRBV7-3 and TRBJ2-5, with 9 bases that match TRBD2. This CDR3 spans 16 amino acids. V was pared by 5 bases and J by 5 bases, with 12 bases of the junction left unmatched. Germline CDR1 reads SGHTA; CDR2 reads FQGTGA. CDR3 loop: CASSPHGGSGGETQYF. In nucleotides, the CDR3 is TGTGCCAGCAGCCCACACGGTGGGAGCGGGGGGGAGACCCAGTACTTC.

The chain joins TRBV11-2 to TRBJ2-3; TRBD2 matches at 8 bases. Trimming at V came to 5 bases and at J to 4 bases, leaving 14 bases not matched to a gene. Germline values: CDR1 SGHAT, CDR2 FQNNGV. The CDR3 spans 17 residues. This chain's CDR3 is CASSPVISGGAADTQYF. CDR3 nucleotides: TGTGCCAGCAGCCCAGTAATATCGGGGGGGGCCGCAGATACGCAGTATTTT.

The chain combines TRBV2 with TRBJ2-5; a weak D match, TRBD2 (6 bases). With 0 bases removed from V and 5 bases from J, the gap between germline ends came to 13 bases. CDR1 and CDR2 (germline): SNHLY, FYNNEI. The CDR3 covers 15 residues. This CDR3 reads CASSEAGAGRETQYF. In nucleotides, the CDR3 is TGTGCCAGCAGTGAAGCGGGAGCAGGGAGGGAGACCCAGTACTTC.

This rearrangement joins TRBV19 to TRBJ2-2; maybe TRBD1 (5 bases). The CDR3 covers 15 residues. Trimming cost V 5 bases and J 0 bases, with 10 bases left between them. Germline assignment: CDR1 LNHDA and CDR2 SQIVND (reference sequence). The CDR3 protein is CASSVQVTNTGELFF. CDR3 nucleotide sequence: TGTGCCAGTAGTGTACAGGTAACGAACACCGGGGAGCTGTTTTTT.

This sequence joins TRBV7-7 and TRBJ2-4; 7 bases match TRBD1. The CDR3 consists of 13 residues. Germline lookup yields CDR1 SSHAT and CDR2 FNYEAQ (reference sequence). Germline trimming cut 5 bases from V and 4 bases from J; bases unmatched to any gene: 2. The CDR3 sequence is CASSPDRKNIQYF. The CDR3 bases are TGTGCCAGCAGCCCGGACAGGAAAAACATTCAGTACTTC. The full variable domain, in which reference TRBV7-7 and TRBJ2-4 provide the parts outside the CDR3, is GAGVSQSPRYKVTKRGQDVTLRCDPISSHATLYWYQQALGQGPEFLTYFNYEAQPDKSGLPSDRFSAERPEGSISTLTIQRTEQRDSAMYRCASSPDRKNIQYFGAGTRLSVL.

This clone was seen once. J is TRBJ2-3 and V is TRBV5-4; D not certain. The CDR3 is 14 amino acids. Trimming left V 1 base short and J 4 bases short, with 10 bases between. Germline CDR1 reads SGHNT; CDR2 reads YYREEE (reference sequence). CDR3 coding DNA: TGTGCCAGCAGCTTGACGCTTGAGGCAGATACGCAGTATTTT. Translation: CASSLTLEADTQYF.

CDR3 bases: TGTGCCAGCAGCTTCTTGAGGGCCGCTAGCTCCTATAATTCACCCCTCCACTTT. Protein sequence: CASSFLRAASSYNSPLHF. The chain has TRBV5-6 and TRBJ1-6; D is unclear. Germline V gives CDR1 SGHDT, CDR2 YYEEEE. Trimming cost V 2 bases and J 0 bases, with 15 bases left between them. The CDR3 contains 18 residues.

J is TRBJ1-2 and V is TRBV30, with D unresolved. The CDR3 is 14 amino acids. The V gene lost 4 bases and the J gene lost 5 bases, with 17 bases spanning the gap. The germline V gene has CDR1 GTSNPN and CDR2 SVGIG (reference sequence). DNA for the CDR3: TGTGCCTGGACGCGCGGGGTCAGTGGGTATGGCTACACCTTC. It is translated as CAWTRGVSGYGYTF.

The CDR3 reads CASSPNRDSPLHF. As DNA, the CDR3 is TGTGCCAGCTCACCGAACAGAGATTCACCCCTCCACTTT. V is TRBV18 and J is TRBJ1-6; D unclear. Germline CDR1 KGHSH, CDR2 LQKENI. V lost 3 bases and J lost 8, with 8 bases in between. CDR3 size: 13 residues. Together with reference TRBV18 and TRBJ1-6, the CDR3 gives the full variable domain: NAGVMQNPRHLVRRRGQEARLRCSPMKGHSHVYWYRQLPEEGLKFMVYLQKENIIDESGMPKERFSAEFPKEGPSILRIQQVVRGDSAAYFCASSPNRDSPLHFGNGTRLTVT.

The CDR3 reads CASSNGQTHYGYTF. The CDR3 coding sequence is TGTGCCAGTAGTAACGGACAGACCCACTATGGCTACACCTTC. The chain uses TRBV19 and TRBJ1-2, with TRBD1 as a possible D gene (6 bases). CDR1 and CDR2 from the germline V gene are LNHDA and SQIVND (reference sequence). This CDR3 contains 14 residues. Trimming pared 4 bases from V and 3 bases from J, leaving 12 bases between.

This chain connects TRBV18 to TRBJ1-2; D remains unclear. V dropped 0 bases and J dropped 2 bases, with 10 bases sitting between them. Per germline, CDR1 KGHSH and CDR2 LQKENI. The CDR3 contains 15 residues. In nucleotides, the CDR3 is TGTGCCAGCTCACCACCGAAGTGGGAGAACTATGGCTACACCTTC. Amino acid sequence: CASSPPKWENYGYTF.

Note on this clone: A read error may explain this, as a much larger clone is one base away. The chain links TRBV6-4 to TRBJ2-1; 10 bases are shared with TRBD2. Germline V gene data show CDR1 as MRHNA and CDR2 as SNTAGT. This CDR3 comprises 15 residues. CDR3 protein: CVSSDSGGASNEQFF. CDR3 nucleotide sequence: TGTGTCAGCAGTGACAGCGGGGGGGCAAGCAATGAGCAGTTCTTC.

This chain links TRBV7-2 with TRBJ2-7; no reliable D call. Germline V gene lookup returns CDR1 SGHTA and CDR2 FQGNSA. V lost 1 base and J 3 bases, leaving 4 bases between the germline ends. CDR3 length: 12 amino acids. The CDR3 is CASSLDYYEQYF. Here the CDR3 DNA reads TGTGCCAGCAGCTTAGACTACTACGAGCAGTACTTC.

The chain uses TRBV9 and TRBJ1-2; TRBD1 matches 11 bases. With V trimmed by 0 bases and J by 4 bases, 2 bases remained unmatched. CDR3 length: 15 residues. Germline loops: CDR1 SGDLS, CDR2 YYNGEE. In DNA form, the CDR3 reads TGTGCCAGCAGCGTAGCGGGGACAGGGGGCTATGGCTACACCTTC. Amino acids: CASSVAGTGGYGYTF.

The chain is built from TRBV6-4 and TRBJ1-2; 7 bases line up with TRBD1. CDR1 is MRHNA, CDR2 SNTAGT, per germline. Trimming cost V 5 bases and J 8 bases; bases outside gene matches: 11. The CDR3 covers 14 residues. The CDR3 here is CASSRQGIGLGYTF. The CDR3 DNA follows: TGTGCCAGCAGTAGACAGGGAATTGGTTTGGGCTACACCTTC.

This clone has just one count. The chain uses TRBV5-6 and TRBJ1-5; TRBD1 is a possible D gene (5 bases). V was cut by 4 bases and J by 4 bases, with 9 bases left in between. Looked up from germline, CDR1 is SGHDT and CDR2 is YYEEEE. This CDR3 spans 13 amino acids. The CDR3 nucleotides read TGTGCCAGCAGCCAGGGTGGGAATCAGCCCCAGCATTTT. Translated, it gives CASSQGGNQPQHF.

The chain combines TRBV7-8 with TRBJ2-7; 14 bases are a match to TRBD2. This CDR3 contains 17 residues. Germline assignment: CDR1 SGHVS and CDR2 FQNEAQ. V shed 4 bases, J shed 3 bases, and the junction held 8 bases outside the gene matches. Here the CDR3 reads CASSSGTSGGSFYEQYF. CDR3 DNA: TGTGCCAGCAGCTCCGGGACTAGCGGGGGCAGCTTCTACGAGCAGTACTTC.

The sample holds one count of this clone. V usage is TRBV7-2 and J usage is TRBJ2-2; the match to TRBD2 covers 8 bases. CDR1 is SGHTA, CDR2 FQGNSA, per germline. CDR3 length: 16 amino acids. The ends lost 4 bases at V and 6 bases at J; junction bases unmatched: 10. Written as DNA, the CDR3 is TGTGCCAGCAGCTCGGAGCGGGGGACATTATCCGGGGAGCTGTTTTTT. Translating gives CASSSERGTLSGELFF.

The chain employs TRBV5-1 and TRBJ1-2; D is unresolved. The germline V and J ends were trimmed by 4 bases and 3 bases, with 13 bases remaining between them. Per germline, CDR1 SGHRS and CDR2 YFSETQ. The length of the CDR3 is 14 residues. The CDR3 DNA follows: TGCGCCAGCAGCCCGGATGGAGGAGACTATGGCTACACCTTC. As protein: CASSPDGGDYGYTF.

V gene TRBV6-5 combines with J gene TRBJ1-4, with a possible D match to TRBD1 (5 bases). The ends were cut back, 0 bases at V and 5 bases at J, with 13 bases in the middle. CDR1 and CDR2 from the germline V gene are MNHEY and SVGAGI. This CDR3 has 16 amino acids. The DNA for the CDR3 is TGTGCCAGCAGTTACTCGGGGACTAGAAAAAATGAAAAACTGTTTTTT. Translating gives CASSYSGTRKNEKLFF.

This clone was seen just once. The DNA of the CDR3 is TGTGCCAGCGGAGGAGGGGACTTGTTGGGAAACACCATATATTTT. Its translation: CASGGGDLLGNTIYF. J is TRBJ1-3 and V is TRBV7-8; perhaps TRBD1 as D (5 bases). Germline V gene data show CDR1 as SGHVS and CDR2 as FQNEAQ. V was cut by 8 bases and J by 4 bases, with 18 bases left in between. The CDR3 extends over 15 amino acids.

The rearrangement uses TRBV7-3 and TRBJ2-2; TRBD2 aligns across 10 bases. CDR1 is SGHTA, CDR2 FQGTGA, per germline. The J segment lost 1 base and the V segment lost 3 bases, leaving 2 bases of the junction unmatched. The CDR3 covers 16 residues. The CDR3 region has the DNA TGTGCCAGCAGCTTTAGCGGGGGGCTGAACACCGGGGAGCTGTTTTTT. Translated: CASSFSGGLNTGELFF.

This chain uses TRBV12-5 with TRBJ2-5; 8 bases align to TRBD2. CDR3 length: 16 residues. Germline V CDR1 and CDR2: LGHNT, FRNRAP. V was clipped by 3 bases and J by 5 bases; unmatched bases: 11. The CDR3: CASGFLAGRYSETQYF. CDR3 nucleotide sequence: TGTGCTAGTGGTTTCTTAGCGGGAAGATATTCGGAGACCCAGTACTTC.

This chain connects TRBV29-1 to TRBJ1-6, with TRBD1 matching over 7 bases. V shed 2 bases, J shed 10 bases, and the junction held 5 bases outside the gene matches. Germline CDR1 SQVTM, CDR2 ANQGSEA. The CDR3 is 13 residues long. Here the CDR3 DNA reads TGCAGCGTTGAACTAGGGGGCGAATCACCCCTCCACTTT. It codes for CSVELGGESPLHF.

The rearrangement joins TRBV7-8 to TRBJ2-2, with TRBD1 matching over 9 bases. Germline CDR1 SGHVS, CDR2 FQNEAQ. This CDR3 has 16 residues. With V trimmed by 5 bases and J by 3 bases, 7 bases remained unmatched. The CDR3 loop is CASSRRQGGHTGELFF. In nucleotides, the CDR3 is TGTGCCAGCAGCCGCCGACAGGGGGGCCACACCGGGGAGCTGTTTTTT.

Details on this clone: No DNA is shown, since the ends of the CDR3 on it are uncertain; the CDR3 is the one TCRdb lists. The chain joins TRBV9 to TRBJ2-3; whether TRBD2, the table's D call, matches the DNA was not checked. The CDR3 numbers 14 amino acids, ends counted. The V gene's germline CDR1 is SGDLS and CDR2 YYNGEE. CDR3 region: CASSVGWGGGAVYF.

The DNA of the CDR3 is TGTGCCAGCAGCTTAGCACAGGGAGGGCGAGCCTACGAGCAGTACTTC. The encoded protein is CASSLAQGGRAYEQYF. The chain employs TRBV7-6 and TRBJ2-7, with a possible D match to TRBD2 (7 bases). The CDR3 has 16 amino acids. The germline V gene encodes CDR1 SGHVS and CDR2 FNYEAQ. Deletions cut 0 bases from V and 2 bases from J, with 14 bases between.